Shown below are 28 T cell receptor beta chains from a single sample sequenced in a study of T cells expressing NK-cell markers. TCRdb reprocessed the 5' RACE reads, keeping one entry per CDR3 protein, no DNA. This sample contains about 450,000 distinct CDR3 sequences. The specimen sequenced was blood T cells: a sorted CD56 or NKG2C T cell subset, CD4+ or CD8+ T cells, or bulk PBMC T cells (not recorded which). Source of these receptors: a woman between 18 and 69 years old in good health.

The chain uses TRBV12-3 or TRBV12-4 and TRBJ2-1; the D call of TRBD1 rests on TCRdb alone, since no DNA is present to check it. The CDR3 totals 15 residues. The CDR3 reads CASSLPSGGRGEQFF.

This rearrangement joins TRBV5-1 to TRBJ2-3; the D call from TCRdb, TRBD1, cannot be confirmed without DNA. Germline CDR1 SGHRS, CDR2 YFSETQ. The CDR3 has 14 residues. The CDR3 sequence is CASSGAGATDTQYF.

The chain has TRBV27 and TRBJ1-2; TCRdb designates TRBD1, a call that cannot be tested without DNA. CDR1 and CDR2 (germline): MNHEY, SMNVEV (reference sequence). CDR3 length: 12 residues. CDR3 sequence reads: CASSFAGVGYTF.

The rearrangement joins TRBV28 to TRBJ2-7; lacking DNA, the TRBD1 call made by TCRdb goes unchecked. Germline assignment: CDR1 MDHEN and CDR2 SYDVKM. This CDR3 has 13 residues. The CDR3 sequence is CAGRGVSSYEQYF.

The chain has TRBV29-1 and TRBJ1-5. This CDR3 is 12 amino acids long. Germline V gene sequence: CDR1 SQVTM, CDR2 ANQGSEA. CDR3 in amino acids: CSVGYLNQPQHF.

V usage is TRBV18 and J usage is TRBJ1-1; the D call of TRBD1 rests on TCRdb alone, since no DNA is present to check it. This CDR3 contains 17 residues. In germline, CDR1 is KGHSH, CDR2 LQKENI. The CDR3 region is CASSPGTVLSLNTEAFF.

The rearrangement links TRBV11-2 to TRBJ2-6; there is no DNA to check the TCRdb D call of TRBD2. CDR1 is SGHAT, CDR2 FQNNGV, per germline. The CDR3 is 13 amino acids. The CDR3 loop is CASRPRARNVLTF.

CDR3 sequence: CASSHRVNTEAFF. This chain connects TRBV6-2 or TRBV6-3 to TRBJ1-1. From germline, CDR1 is MNHEY and CDR2 SVGEGT. There are 13 residues in the CDR3.

The V call is TRBV27, the J call TRBJ2-1; TCRdb indicates TRBD2, and absent DNA this call remains unverified. The CDR3 has 15 amino acids. In germline, CDR1 is MNHEY, CDR2 SMNVEV (reference sequence). The CDR3 here is CASSSFAGGYNEQFF.

The chain links TRBV20-1 to TRBJ2-2; TCRdb indicates TRBD2, and absent DNA this call remains unverified. This CDR3 is built from 12 residues. The V gene's germline CDR1 is DFQATT and CDR2 SNEGSKA (reference sequence). The chain's CDR3 is CSAREIAGQLFF.

The chain is built from TRBV3-1 and TRBJ2-7; TCRdb returns TRBD2, unconfirmable since there is no DNA. This CDR3 contains 19 residues. In germline, CDR1 is LGHDT, CDR2 YNNKEL (reference sequence). The CDR3 reads CASSRRRPSSGRAVGEQYF.

V gene TRBV24-1 combines with J gene TRBJ2-2; there is no DNA to check the TCRdb D call of TRBD2. Germline CDR1 and CDR2: KGHDR and SFDVKD. There are 14 residues in the CDR3. The CDR3 sequence is CATGRSVDTGELFF.

CDR3 in amino acids: CASSGADYHNEQFF. This sequence joins TRBV5-1 and TRBJ2-1; the TCRdb D gene call, TRBD2, has no DNA to confirm it. There are 14 residues in the CDR3. Germline V lookup: CDR1 SGHRS, CDR2 YFSETQ.

V and J are TRBV7-7 and TRBJ2-5; TCRdb returns TRBD1, unconfirmable since there is no DNA. The CDR3 has 15 residues. CDR1 and CDR2 from the germline V gene are SSHAT and FNYEAQ (reference sequence). The CDR3 protein is CASSLREFSQETQYF.

The gene calls are TRBV6-1 and TRBJ2-5; TCRdb calls TRBD1, which cannot be checked without DNA. This CDR3 contains 15 residues. Germline assignment: CDR1 MNHNS and CDR2 SASEGT. The CDR3 here is CASSNTGWEIKTQYF.

This chain links TRBV12-3 or TRBV12-4 with TRBJ2-1; TCRdb proposes TRBD1, but this gene call is untestable without DNA. This CDR3 spans 13 amino acids. The CDR3 reads CASISGAYNEQFF.

The CDR3 loop is CASSLGRKRDTQYF. The chain links TRBV14 to TRBJ2-3; TCRdb reports TRBD1, a call that lacks DNA to check it against. The germline CDR1 and CDR2 sequences are SGHDN and FVKESK. This CDR3 has 14 residues.

This chain joins TRBV3-1 and TRBJ1-1; as DNA is missing, the TRBD1 call by TCRdb cannot be tested. The CDR3 loop spans 15 amino acids. Germline CDR1 reads LGHDT; CDR2 reads YNNKEL (reference sequence). The CDR3 sequence: CASIPPGPKNTEAFF.

V is TRBV14 and J is TRBJ2-2; TCRdb reports TRBD2, a call that lacks DNA to check it against. This CDR3 is built from 15 residues. Germline V gives CDR1 SGHDN, CDR2 FVKESK. The CDR3 protein is CASSRWGGISGELFF.

V usage is TRBV6-5 and J usage is TRBJ2-3. The CDR3 has 16 amino acids. Germline assignment: CDR1 MNHEY and CDR2 SVGAGI. The CDR3: CASSYRGLGYTDTQYF.

The genes are TRBV6-2 or TRBV6-3 and TRBJ1-1; TCRdb reports TRBD1, a call that lacks DNA to check it against. The CDR3 totals 17 residues. Germline V CDR1 and CDR2: MNHEY, SVGEGT. The CDR3 here is CASSYSYLTGMNTEAFF.

The CDR3 protein is CASSWVAGRELFF. This sequence joins TRBV7-9 and TRBJ2-2; TCRdb's D call of TRBD2 is untestable without DNA. The CDR3 has 13 amino acids. Germline loops: CDR1 SEHNR, CDR2 FQNEAQ (reference sequence).

The rearrangement joins TRBV12-3 or TRBV12-4 to TRBJ2-1. The CDR3 has 14 amino acids. CDR3 sequence reads: CGSKERSSYNEQFF.

This rearrangement joins TRBV29-1 to TRBJ2-7. The CDR3 has 11 amino acids. Looked up from germline, CDR1 is SQVTM and CDR2 is ANQGSEA. The CDR3 reads CSVASDVEQYF.

This chain links TRBV7-8 with TRBJ2-4; TCRdb's D call, TRBD2, is unchecked because there is no DNA. CDR1 SGHVS and CDR2 FQNEAQ come from the germline V gene. This CDR3 comprises 15 residues. This CDR3 reads CASSIVTSGRNIQYF.

This chain uses TRBV7-2 with TRBJ1-3; TCRdb returns TRBD1, unconfirmable since there is no DNA. From germline, CDR1 is SGHTA and CDR2 FQGNSA. The CDR3 covers 16 residues. CDR3 protein: CASSSPGTGAGNTIYF.

The V and J genes are TRBV20-1 and TRBJ2-1; without DNA, the TCRdb call of TRBD2 cannot be checked. The CDR3 has 13 amino acids. Germline values: CDR1 DFQATT, CDR2 SNEGSKA (reference sequence). CDR3 sequence: CSAAVGSYNEQFF.

This chain connects TRBV20-1 to TRBJ1-6; the D gene TCRdb calls, TRBD1, cannot be checked with no DNA. The CDR3 totals 15 residues. Germline V gene data show CDR1 as DFQATT and CDR2 as SNEGSKA (reference sequence). The CDR3 loop reads CSARLRDTFNSPLHF.